This entry lists 20 T cell receptor beta chains sequenced from one sample in a study of CD8 T cells in Susac syndrome. Random hexamers were used to reverse transcribe roughly 0.5 to 1 ug of RNA. TCRdb passed the immunoSEQ multiplex PCR reads through MiXCR, listing each CDR3 protein once. The sample lists about 150,000 distinct CDR3 sequences, around 96% seen once, with 0.15% to 0.2% in the top ten. Material: CD4+ T cells from PBMCs. All receptors derive from a human donor with Susac syndrome.

The chain employs TRBV23-1 and TRBJ2-2, with no clear D. TRBV23-1 is flagged as an ORF with uncertain function. The CDR3 runs 17 residues. V was pared by 1 base and J by 1 base, with 13 bases between. The CDR3 coding sequence is TGCGCCAGCAGTCAATTCTGGGCTCCGGGGAACACCGGGGAGCTGTTTTTT. Its protein product is CASSQFWAPGNTGELFF.

The chain employs TRBV4-3 and TRBJ2-6; no firm D call. CDR3 length: 18 residues. Germline-derived CDR1 and CDR2 are LGHNA and YSLEER. Trimming left V 0 bases short and J 3 bases short, with 15 bases between. The CDR3 loop is CASSQERIGRGGANVLTF. In nucleotides, the CDR3 is TGCGCCAGCAGCCAAGAGAGGATAGGTCGAGGTGGGGCCAACGTCCTGACTTTC.

The chain couples TRBV29-1 to TRBJ2-3, with 8 bases lining up with TRBD2. The CDR3 sequence is 16 residues long. The V gene's germline CDR1 is SQVTM and CDR2 ANQGSEA. The ends lost 5 bases at V and 2 bases at J; junction bases unmatched: 12. DNA for the CDR3: TGCAGCGTTAAAACCTACGGGGGGGCACTCACAGATACGCAGTATTTT. This codes for CSVKTYGGALTDTQYF.

The J gene is TRBJ2-5, the V gene TRBV29-1; D gene uncertain. The germline V and J ends were trimmed by 4 bases and 4 bases, with 4 bases remaining between them. Germline assignment: CDR1 SQVTM and CDR2 ANQGSEA. The CDR3 consists of 10 residues. This chain's CDR3 is CSVVAETQYF. CDR3 DNA sequence: TGCAGCGTTGTAGCAGAGACCCAGTACTTC.

V gene TRBV3-1 combines with J gene TRBJ1-2; tentative D call: TRBD1 (6 bases). Germline loops: CDR1 LGHDT, CDR2 YNNKEL (reference sequence). This CDR3 comprises 16 residues. Trimming stripped 2 bases from V and 4 bases from J, with 17 bases between. The CDR3 protein is CASSQHQTQGTYGYTF. CDR3 bases: TGTGCCAGCAGCCAACACCAGACCCAGGGGACCTATGGCTACACCTTC.

The chain uses TRBV20-1 and TRBJ1-2; D is ambiguous. Trimming stripped 1 base from V and 6 bases from J, with 6 bases between. This CDR3 spans 11 amino acids. Germline V gene data show CDR1 as DFQATT and CDR2 as SNEGSKA (reference sequence). CDR3 nucleotides: TGCAGTGCTAGAGCCCGGGATGGCTACACCTTC. It is translated as CSARARDGYTF.

This rearrangement joins TRBV29-1 to TRBJ2-7; TRBD2 might be the D (5 bases). V shed 5 bases and J shed 4 bases, with 18 bases lying between them. The germline V gene encodes CDR1 SQVTM and CDR2 ANQGSEA. The CDR3 consists of 14 residues. The chain's CDR3 is CSVKTNAGPYEQYF. The DNA for the CDR3 is TGCAGCGTTAAAACCAACGCGGGCCCGTACGAGCAGTACTTC.

The chain links TRBV29-1 to TRBJ1-4, with no clear D. Trimming removed 3 bases from V and 4 bases from J, with 9 bases in between. The germline CDR1 and CDR2 sequences are SQVTM and ANQGSEA. The CDR3 consists of 13 residues. In DNA form, the CDR3 reads TGCAGCGTTGAGCAGGAACTTAATGAAAAACTGTTTTTT. Its translation is CSVEQELNEKLFF.

The chain couples TRBV29-1 to TRBJ2-2, with a weak D call TRBD2 (6 bases). CDR3 length: 13 residues. Looked up from germline, CDR1 is SQVTM and CDR2 is ANQGSEA. V was clipped by 3 bases and J by 4 bases, with 9 bases between them. Here the CDR3 reads CSVDVGLTGELFF. CDR3 nucleotide sequence: TGCAGCGTTGATGTGGGACTCACCGGGGAGCTGTTTTTT.

The chain combines TRBV5-6 with TRBJ1-2; possibly TRBD1 for D (5 bases). From germline, CDR1 is SGHDT and CDR2 YYEEEE. V lost 4 bases and J lost 7, with 14 bases in between. CDR3 length: 13 residues. The CDR3 region is CASSPPGTGGYTF. DNA for the CDR3: TGTGCCAGCAGCCCACCGGGGACCGGTGGCTACACCTTC.

This chain links TRBV12-3 or TRBV12-4 with TRBJ2-1; 14 bases map to TRBD2. This CDR3 spans 16 amino acids. V was clipped by 6 bases and J by 8 bases; unmatched bases: 9. The CDR3 DNA reads as TGTGCCAGCAGGGGAGGGGGGACTAGCGGGGGACATGAGCAGTTCTTC. Translating gives CASRGGGTSGGHEQFF.

The rearrangement links TRBV13 to TRBJ2-7; tentatively, D is TRBD1 or TRBD2 (5 bases each). The CDR3 loop spans 18 amino acids. The V gene lost 0 bases and the J gene lost 1 base, with 19 bases spanning the gap. From germline, CDR1 is PRHDT and CDR2 FYEKMQ (reference sequence). CDR3 sequence reads: CASSLGLIGDVLSYEQYF. The CDR3 coding sequence is TGTGCCAGCAGCTTAGGCCTAATCGGGGACGTACTATCCTACGAGCAGTACTTC.

Written as DNA, the CDR3 is TGCAGTGCCGAAGGCAAAAACATTCAGTACTTC. Encoded protein: CSAEGKNIQYF. The V gene is TRBV20-1, the J gene TRBJ2-4; D unresolved. Per the germline V gene, CDR1 is DFQATT and CDR2 is SNEGSKA (reference sequence). With 6 bases removed from V and 3 bases from J, the gap between germline ends came to 6 bases. The CDR3 has 11 amino acids.

This clonotype was picked up one time. This chain uses TRBV6-1 with TRBJ1-2; D gene unclear. This CDR3 region has 14 residues. The germline V gene encodes CDR1 MNHNS and CDR2 SASEGT. V was cut by 8 bases and J by 0 bases, with 13 bases left in between. The CDR3 here is CASLRDKANYGYTF. DNA for the CDR3: TGTGCCAGCCTAAGGGATAAAGCTAACTATGGCTACACCTTC.

The rearrangement links TRBV20-1 to TRBJ2-3; TRBD1 or TRBD2 may be the D gene (6 bases each). The germline V gene has CDR1 DFQATT and CDR2 SNEGSKA (reference sequence). This CDR3 has 16 amino acids. Trimming shortened V by 4 bases and J by 0 bases, and 17 bases separated the two germline ends. The CDR3 bases are TGCAGTGCTATCCCGGGGGCACCCTCTAGCACAGATACGCAGTATTTT. Protein sequence: CSAIPGAPSSTDTQYF.

The J gene is TRBJ1-6, the V gene TRBV9, with D possibly matching TRBD1 (5 bases). Germline V gene lookup returns CDR1 SGDLS and CDR2 YYNGEE. The CDR3 totals 15 residues. With 3 bases removed from V and 6 bases from J, the gap between germline ends came to 13 bases. CDR3 in amino acids: CASSAGTAINSPLHF. The CDR3 DNA sequence: TGTGCCAGCAGCGCCGGGACCGCAATTAATTCACCCCTCCACTTT.

The rearrangement joins TRBV11-3 to TRBJ2-7, with 9 nucleotides matching TRBD1. CDR3 length: 14 residues. V dropped 0 bases and J dropped 4; count of bases not matched to a gene: 1. Germline CDR1 is SGHNT and CDR2 is YENEEA. This chain's CDR3 is CASSLEGQGYEQYF. In DNA, the CDR3 is TGTGCCAGCAGCTTAGAGGGACAGGGATACGAGCAGTACTTC.

V gene TRBV6-2 or TRBV6-3 combines with J gene TRBJ1-1, with 8 bases matching TRBD1. In germline, CDR1 is MNHEY, CDR2 SVGEGT. This CDR3 has 15 residues. V gave up 6 bases and J gave up 2 bases; unmatched junction bases: 8. The DNA for the CDR3 is TGTGCCAGCAGCGAACCGGACAGGGTCAACACTGAAGCTTTCTTT. Translated: CASSEPDRVNTEAFF.

In its sample, this clonotype was seen once. The chain joins TRBV25-1 to TRBJ2-2, with D maybe TRBD1 (5 bases). CDR3 length: 15 residues. Germline CDR1 and CDR2: MGHDK and SYGVNS. V shed 3 bases and J shed 5 bases, with 13 bases lying between them. The CDR3 sequence: CASSDPDRWTGELFF. The CDR3 bases are TGTGCCAGCAGTGACCCCGACAGATGGACCGGGGAGCTGTTTTTT.

The rearrangement uses TRBV5-1 and TRBJ1-1; 8 bases agree with TRBD1. V was pared by 4 bases and J by 8 bases, with 4 bases of the junction left unmatched. The CDR3 is 12 amino acids. The germline CDR1 and CDR2 sequences are SGHRS and YFSETQ. In DNA form, the CDR3 reads TGCGCCAGCAGCGTCAACAGGGGGGAAGCTTTCTTT. Protein product: CASSVNRGEAFF. Complete variable domain (other parts from reference TRBV5-1 and TRBJ1-1): KAGVTQTPRYLIKTRGQQVTLSCSPISGHRSVSWYQQTPGQGLQFLFEYFSETQRNKGNFPGRFSGRQFSNSRSEMNVSTLELGDSALYLCASSVNRGEAFFGQGTRLTVV.